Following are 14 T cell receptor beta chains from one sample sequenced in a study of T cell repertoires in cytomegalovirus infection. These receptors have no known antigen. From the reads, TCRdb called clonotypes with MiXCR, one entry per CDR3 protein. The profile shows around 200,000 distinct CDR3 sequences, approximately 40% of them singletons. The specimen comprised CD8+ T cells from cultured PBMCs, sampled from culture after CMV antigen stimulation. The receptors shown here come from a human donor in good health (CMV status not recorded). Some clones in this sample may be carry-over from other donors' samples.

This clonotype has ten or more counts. The CDR3, as DNA: TGCGCCAGCAGTATTAGGGTTGTCATGGACATCGCGAACACCGGGGAGCTGTTTTTT. Translation gives CASSIRVVMDIANTGELFF. The rearrangement uses TRBV4-1 and TRBJ2-2, with a possible D match to TRBD1 (5 bases). This CDR3 is built from 19 residues. Germline V gene lookup returns CDR1 MGHRA and CDR2 YSYEKL. With 6 bases removed from V and 0 bases from J, the gap between germline ends came to 23 bases.

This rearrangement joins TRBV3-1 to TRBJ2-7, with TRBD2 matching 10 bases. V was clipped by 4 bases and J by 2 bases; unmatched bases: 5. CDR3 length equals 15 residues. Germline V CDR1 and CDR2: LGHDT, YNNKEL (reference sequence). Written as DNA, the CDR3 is TGTGCCAGCAGCCGAATAGCGGGAGGAGCCTACGAGCAGTACTTC. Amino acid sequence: CASSRIAGGAYEQYF.

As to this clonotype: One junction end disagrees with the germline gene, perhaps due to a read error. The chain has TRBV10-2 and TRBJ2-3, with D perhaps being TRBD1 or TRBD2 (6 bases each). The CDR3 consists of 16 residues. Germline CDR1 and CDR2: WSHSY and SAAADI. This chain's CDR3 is CASSEGGPLTTDTQYF. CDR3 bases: TGCGCAAGCAGTGAAGGGGGGCCCCTCACCACAGATACGCAGTATTTT.

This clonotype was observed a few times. This CDR3 reads CASSLGRTSNNEQFF. The CDR3, as DNA: TGTGCCAGCAGCTTAGGACGGACTAGCAACAATGAGCAGTTCTTC. This chain joins TRBV7-2 and TRBJ2-1, with 8 positions matching TRBD2. V lost 1 base to trimming and J lost 5 bases; unmatched junction nucleotides: 4. The CDR3 has 15 amino acids. Germline lookup yields CDR1 SGHTA and CDR2 FQGNSA.

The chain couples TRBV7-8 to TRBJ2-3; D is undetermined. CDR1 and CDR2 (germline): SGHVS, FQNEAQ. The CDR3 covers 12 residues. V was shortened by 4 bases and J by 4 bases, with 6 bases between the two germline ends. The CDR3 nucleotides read TGTGCCAGCAGCTACCAATCAGATACGCAGTATTTT. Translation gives CASSYQSDTQYF.

This chain's CDR3 is CAISDRYEQYF. The CDR3 DNA follows: TGTGCCATCAGTGACCGATACGAGCAGTACTTC. The chain is built from TRBV10-3 and TRBJ2-7; D is undetermined. V lost 3 bases and J 4 bases, leaving 4 bases between the germline ends. The CDR3 contains 11 residues. Germline lookup yields CDR1 ENHRY and CDR2 SYGVKD.

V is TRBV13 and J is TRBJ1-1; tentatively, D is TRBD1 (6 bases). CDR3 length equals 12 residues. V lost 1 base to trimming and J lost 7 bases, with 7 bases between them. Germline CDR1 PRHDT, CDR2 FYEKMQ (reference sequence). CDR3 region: CASSLVDSEAFF. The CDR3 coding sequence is TGTGCCAGCAGCTTAGTGGACAGTGAAGCTTTCTTT.

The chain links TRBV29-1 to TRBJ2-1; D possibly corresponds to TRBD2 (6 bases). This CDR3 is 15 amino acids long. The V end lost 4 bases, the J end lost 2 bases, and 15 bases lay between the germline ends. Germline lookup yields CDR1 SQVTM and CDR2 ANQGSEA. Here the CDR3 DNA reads TGCAGCGTTGCCCGAGCGGGCGATGCCTACAATGAGCAGTTCTTC. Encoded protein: CSVARAGDAYNEQFF.

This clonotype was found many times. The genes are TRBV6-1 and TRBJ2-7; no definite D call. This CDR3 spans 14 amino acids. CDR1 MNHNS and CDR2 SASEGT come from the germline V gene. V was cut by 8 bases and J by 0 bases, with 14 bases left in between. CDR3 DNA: TGTGCCAGCCTCTTTACTGACTTCTCCTACGAGCAGTACTTC. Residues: CASLFTDFSYEQYF.

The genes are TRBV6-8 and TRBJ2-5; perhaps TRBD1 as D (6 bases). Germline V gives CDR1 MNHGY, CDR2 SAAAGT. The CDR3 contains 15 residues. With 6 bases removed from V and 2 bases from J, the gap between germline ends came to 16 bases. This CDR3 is CASSERGTVQETQYF. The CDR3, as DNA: TGTGCCAGCAGCGAAAGGGGGACGGTACAAGAGACCCAGTACTTC.

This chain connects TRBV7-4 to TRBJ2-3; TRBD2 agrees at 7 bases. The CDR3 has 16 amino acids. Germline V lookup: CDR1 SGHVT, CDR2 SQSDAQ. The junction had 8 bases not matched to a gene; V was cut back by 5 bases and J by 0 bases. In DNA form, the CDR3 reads TGTGCCAGCAGCCCCGGGGGGAGTCCTAGCACAGATACGCAGTATTTT. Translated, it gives CASSPGGSPSTDTQYF.

The CDR3 DNA reads as TGTGCCAGCAGCTCCCCGGGTGGTCTAGCGGCGTACGAGCAGTACTTC. Protein: CASSSPGGLAAYEQYF. This rearrangement joins TRBV11-1 to TRBJ2-7; 7 bases are a match to TRBD2. The CDR3 length is 16 residues. In germline, CDR1 is SGHAT, CDR2 FQDESV (reference sequence). The ends lost 4 bases at V and 4 bases at J; junction bases unmatched: 13.

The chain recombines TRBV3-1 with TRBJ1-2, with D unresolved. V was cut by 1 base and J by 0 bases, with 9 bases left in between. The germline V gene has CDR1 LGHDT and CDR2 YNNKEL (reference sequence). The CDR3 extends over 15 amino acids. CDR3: CASSQVADSNYGYTF. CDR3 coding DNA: TGTGCCAGCAGCCAAGTGGCAGACTCTAACTATGGCTACACCTTC.

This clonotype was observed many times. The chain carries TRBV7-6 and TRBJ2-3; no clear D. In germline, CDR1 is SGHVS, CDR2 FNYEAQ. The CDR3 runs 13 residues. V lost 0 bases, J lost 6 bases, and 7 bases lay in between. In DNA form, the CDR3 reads TGTGCCAGCAGCTTAGCCCCCGGGGATACGCAGTATTTT. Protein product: CASSLAPGDTQYF.